These 23 T cell receptor beta chains were all obtained from the same sample, sequenced in a study of CD8 T cells in Susac syndrome. Random-hexamer reverse transcription was applied to about 0.5 to 1 ug RNA. TCRdb re-called the immunoSEQ multiplex PCR reads through MiXCR, storing one row per CDR3 protein. The table records 95,000 to 150,000 distinct CDR3 sequences, over 90% of them present only once. Source material: CD8+ T cells from PBMCs. The receptor source for this set is a human donor with Susac syndrome.

J is TRBJ2-7 and V is TRBV2; perhaps TRBD2 as D (5 bases). Germline V CDR1 and CDR2: SNHLY, FYNNEI. The CDR3 contains 13 residues. Trimming removed 6 bases from V and 0 bases from J, with 9 bases in between. The CDR3 DNA sequence: TGTGCCAGCAGCGGACTCACCTCCTACGAGCAGTACTTC. Translating gives CASSGLTSYEQYF.

V and J are TRBV6-5 and TRBJ2-1; 9 positions agree with TRBD1. The V and J ends lost 8 bases and 3 bases, in that order; junction bases with no gene match: 2. Germline CDR1 reads MNHEY; CDR2 reads SVGAGI. The CDR3 totals 13 residues. CDR3 residues: CASGQGLYNEQFF. CDR3 bases: TGTGCCAGCGGACAGGGGCTCTACAATGAGCAGTTCTTC.

This sequence joins TRBV5-6 and TRBJ1-2, with 8 nucleotides matching TRBD1. The CDR3 has 13 amino acids. Germline V gene sequence: CDR1 SGHDT, CDR2 YYEEEE. Losses at the gene ends were 7 bases for V and 5 bases for J; bases not matched to a gene: 7. CDR3: CASFGQGKYGYTF. DNA of the CDR3: TGTGCCAGCTTCGGACAGGGAAAATATGGCTACACCTTC. The whole variable domain, remainder taken from reference TRBV5-6 and TRBJ1-2, is DAGVTQSPTHLIKTRGQQVTLRCSPKSGHDTVSWYQQALGQGPQFIFQYYEEEERQRGNFPDRFSGHQFPNYSSELNVNALLLGDSALYLCASFGQGKYGYTFGSGTRLTVV.

This clonotype was recorded only once. The V and J genes are TRBV3-1 and TRBJ2-7; D unclear. Germline CDR1 reads LGHDT; CDR2 reads YNNKEL (reference sequence). The V end was cut by 4 bases, the J end by 0 bases, with 7 bases between. The CDR3 runs to 13 residues. The CDR3 coding sequence is TGTGCCAGCAGCCTCTTCCTCTCCTACGAGCAGTACTTC. As protein: CASSLFLSYEQYF.

This chain links TRBV30 with TRBJ2-5; no reliable D call. The CDR3 extends over 13 amino acids. The germline gives CDR1 GTSNPN, CDR2 SVGIG (reference sequence). The V gene lost 1 base and the J gene lost 7 bases, with 13 bases spanning the gap. The CDR3 protein is CAWSEGSQWTQYF. The CDR3, as DNA: TGTGCCTGGAGTGAAGGATCCCAATGGACCCAGTACTTC.

The chain joins TRBV6-5 to TRBJ2-5, with 8 bases fitting TRBD2. The germline gives CDR1 MNHEY, CDR2 SVGAGI. J lost 2 bases, V lost 4 bases, and 6 bases had no gene match. The CDR3 covers 15 residues. This CDR3 is CASSLAGITQETQYF. DNA for the CDR3: TGTGCCAGCAGTTTAGCGGGGATAACACAAGAGACCCAGTACTTC.

J is TRBJ1-2 and V is TRBV29-1; D is unclear. The length of the CDR3 is 13 residues. Germline V gene data show CDR1 as SQVTM and CDR2 as ANQGSEA. The V and J ends lost 3 bases and 4 bases respectively, with 12 bases between them. The chain's CDR3 is CSVEPGDSYGYTF. As DNA, the CDR3 is TGCAGCGTTGAGCCAGGAGACTCCTATGGCTACACCTTC.

The chain recombines TRBV15 with TRBJ1-2, with TRBD1 matching 8 bases. In germline, CDR1 is LNHNV, CDR2 YYDKDF (reference sequence). With 6 bases clipped from V and 2 bases from J, the junction kept 2 bases outside the gene matches. The CDR3 has 13 amino acids. In DNA, the CDR3 is TGTGCCACCAGTCAGGGGGCGAACTATGGCTACACCTTC. Amino acids: CATSQGANYGYTF. Supplemented by reference TRBV15 and TRBJ1-2, the full variable domain reads DAMVIQNPRYQVTQFGKPVTLSCSQTLNHNVMYWYQQKSSQAPKLLFHYYDKDFNNEADTPDNFQSRRPNTSFCFLDIRSPGLGDTAMYLCATSQGANYGYTFGSGTRLTVV.

V is TRBV27 and J is TRBJ2-3; the D is unclear. This CDR3 has 13 residues. Germline V gene sequence: CDR1 MNHEY, CDR2 SMNVEV (reference sequence). Trimming removed 5 bases from V and 2 bases from J, with 8 bases in between. The CDR3 spells CASSPSTTDTQYF. CDR3 DNA sequence: TGTGCCAGCAGTCCCTCTACCACAGATACGCAGTATTTT.

The gene calls are TRBV10-3 and TRBJ2-1, with a tentative D call TRBD2 (5 bases). Trimming stripped 0 bases from V and 0 bases from J, with 6 bases between. Germline CDR1 ENHRY, CDR2 SYGVKD. The CDR3 consists of 15 residues. In DNA form, the CDR3 reads TGTGCCATCAGTGAGTCGGGGAGCTCCTACAATGAGCAGTTCTTC. Translation: CAISESGSSYNEQFF.

The chain carries TRBV7-9 and TRBJ2-5; unclear D gene. Germline CDR1 is SEHNR and CDR2 is FQNEAQ (reference sequence). CDR3 length: 14 amino acids. Deletions cut 1 base from V and 2 bases from J, with 8 bases between. The CDR3 loop reads CASSLEANQETQYF. The CDR3 region has the DNA TGTGCCAGCAGCTTAGAGGCTAATCAAGAGACCCAGTACTTC.

The CDR3 DNA sequence: TGTGCCTGGAGTGAGGGCCGGGATGGCTACACCTTC. Amino acids: CAWSEGRDGYTF. The genes are TRBV30 and TRBJ1-2; D not resolved. CDR3 length equals 12 residues. Deletions cut 1 base from V and 6 bases from J, with 9 bases between. Per the germline V gene, CDR1 is GTSNPN and CDR2 is SVGIG (reference sequence).

This sequence joins TRBV6-6 and TRBJ2-7; D is perhaps TRBD1 (6 bases). Germline values: CDR1 MNHNY, CDR2 SVGAGI (reference sequence). Deletions cut 8 bases from V and 3 bases from J, with 11 bases between. The CDR3 extends over 12 amino acids. The chain's CDR3 is CASGPGVYEQYF. The CDR3 nucleotides read TGTGCCAGCGGTCCAGGGGTCTACGAGCAGTACTTC.

This clonotype was observed a few times. V is TRBV20-1 and J is TRBJ2-2, with D tentatively TRBD1 (6 bases). The V gene lost 6 bases and the J gene lost 2 bases, with 13 bases spanning the gap. The germline V gene has CDR1 DFQATT and CDR2 SNEGSKA (reference sequence). This CDR3 has 14 amino acids. CDR3 loop: CSASRDTNTGELFF. CDR3 coding DNA: TGCAGTGCCTCCCGGGACACCAACACCGGGGAGCTGTTTTTT.

The chain carries TRBV2 and TRBJ1-2; D call uncertain. The ends were cut back, 3 bases at V and 8 bases at J, with 13 bases in the middle. The CDR3 is made up of 13 amino acids. Germline CDR1 reads SNHLY; CDR2 reads FYNNEI. CDR3 DNA: TGTGCCAGCAGTGATCGACGACTCCTGGGCTACACCTTC. It translates to CASSDRRLLGYTF.

The gene calls are TRBV5-1 and TRBJ1-5; maybe TRBD1 (6 bases). CDR1 is SGHRS, CDR2 YFSETQ, per germline. Trimming took off 5 bases at V and 2 bases at J, with 14 bases between the two ends. This CDR3 comprises 15 residues. The CDR3 bases are TGCGCCAGCAGTGCCCTCGGACAGCGCAATCAGCCCCAGCATTTT. It codes for CASSALGQRNQPQHF.

V and J are TRBV27 and TRBJ2-7; TRBD2 agrees at 13 bases. With V trimmed by 7 bases and J by 3 bases, 3 bases remained unmatched. Germline lookup yields CDR1 MNHEY and CDR2 SMNVEV (reference sequence). The CDR3 totals 14 residues. As DNA, the CDR3 is TGTGCCAGCACCGGACTAGCGGGGGACTACGAGCAGTACTTC. Translation: CASTGLAGDYEQYF.

This chain joins TRBV7-6 and TRBJ2-7; the match to TRBD1 covers 9 bases. V trimming: 2 bases; J trimming: 3 bases; junction bases outside the gene matches: 2. CDR3 length equals 14 residues. Germline CDR1 SGHVS, CDR2 FNYEAQ. This CDR3 is CASSLWGQGYEQYF. CDR3 sequence (DNA): TGTGCCAGCAGCTTATGGGGACAGGGCTACGAGCAGTACTTC.

The V and J genes are TRBV3-1 and TRBJ2-7; D is unclear. The CDR3 has 13 amino acids. V dropped 4 bases and J dropped 3 bases, with 10 bases sitting between them. The germline V gene encodes CDR1 LGHDT and CDR2 YNNKEL (reference sequence). This chain's CDR3 is CASSPGSGYEQYF. CDR3 DNA sequence: TGTGCCAGCAGCCCAGGATCGGGCTACGAGCAGTACTTC.

The chain is built from TRBV12-3 or TRBV12-4 and TRBJ2-2; D is possibly TRBD1 (5 bases). The V and J ends lost 6 bases and 5 bases respectively, with 10 bases between them. This CDR3 is 13 amino acids long. The CDR3 DNA sequence: TGTGCCAGCAGACCCCAGGGAACCGGGGAGCTGTTTTTT. Its translation: CASRPQGTGELFF.

The chain carries TRBV7-2 and TRBJ1-6; D remains ambiguous. With 5 bases removed from V and 9 bases from J, the gap between germline ends came to 14 bases. CDR3 length equals 14 residues. Germline values: CDR1 SGHTA, CDR2 FQGNSA. CDR3: CASSPGFVGSPLHF. CDR3 DNA sequence: TGTGCCAGCAGCCCAGGATTTGTTGGTTCACCCCTCCACTTT.

This chain joins TRBV7-9 and TRBJ1-2; D remains unclear. V lost 5 bases and J lost 7, with 11 bases in between. The V gene's germline CDR1 is SEHNR and CDR2 FQNEAQ (reference sequence). The CDR3 is made up of 12 amino acids. The CDR3 reads CASSNGLGGYTF. In DNA, the CDR3 is TGTGCCAGCAGCAACGGACTGGGTGGCTACACCTTC.

This chain joins TRBV19 and TRBJ2-3; TRBD1 matches at 9 bases. CDR1 and CDR2 from the germline V gene are LNHDA and SQIVND (reference sequence). There are 14 residues in the CDR3. J gave up 4 bases and V 8 bases, and 7 bases lay outside the gene matches. The CDR3 spells CASSTGGRADTQYF. Written as DNA, the CDR3 is TGTGCCAGTTCGACAGGGGGAAGGGCAGATACGCAGTATTTT.